In this sample, the clone carrying this TCR beta chain turned up many times. As yet, its antigen is unknown. Time point noted: patch test 2, 6 weeks after DPC sensitization. Treatment indicated: therapeutic diphenylcyclopropenone sensitization with weekly scalp DPC. The germline CDR1 and CDR2 sequences are SGHTA and FQGNSA. Trimming removed 1 base from V and 7 bases from J, with 10 bases in between. The CDR3 loop spans 13 amino acids. The library attached unique molecular identifiers to individual cDNA molecules. In the authors' workflow: Sampled TCR counts reached a median of 95,638 per sample, with values ranging from roughly 20,000 to 700,000. TCRdb recomputed calls from the RACE reads with MiXCR, one row per CDR3 protein. TCRdb assigned the V and J calls; the authors' analysis was not used. Of about 54,000 distinct CDR3 sequences listed, about 10% are singletons. These data originate in a study of human T cells and chemical hapten exposure. About the research overall: The study lasted around 5 months, and patients were dosed weekly with diphenylcyclopropenone on the scalp throughout. Study findings and constraints: Against controls, expanded TCRs gave rise to significantly more large CDR3 similarity clusters.

Material: whole blood, obtained in connection with sensitization to the hapten diphenylcyclopropenone (DPC). The rearrangement links TRBV7-2 to TRBJ1-1; no clear D. This TCR derives from a woman aged 45-65 years with alopecia areata. Some clones in this sample may be carry-over from other donors' samples. The CDR3 DNA reads as TGTGCCAGCAGCTTAGTGGGTGGAATTGAAGCTTTCTTT. Translated, it gives CASSLVGGIEAFF.